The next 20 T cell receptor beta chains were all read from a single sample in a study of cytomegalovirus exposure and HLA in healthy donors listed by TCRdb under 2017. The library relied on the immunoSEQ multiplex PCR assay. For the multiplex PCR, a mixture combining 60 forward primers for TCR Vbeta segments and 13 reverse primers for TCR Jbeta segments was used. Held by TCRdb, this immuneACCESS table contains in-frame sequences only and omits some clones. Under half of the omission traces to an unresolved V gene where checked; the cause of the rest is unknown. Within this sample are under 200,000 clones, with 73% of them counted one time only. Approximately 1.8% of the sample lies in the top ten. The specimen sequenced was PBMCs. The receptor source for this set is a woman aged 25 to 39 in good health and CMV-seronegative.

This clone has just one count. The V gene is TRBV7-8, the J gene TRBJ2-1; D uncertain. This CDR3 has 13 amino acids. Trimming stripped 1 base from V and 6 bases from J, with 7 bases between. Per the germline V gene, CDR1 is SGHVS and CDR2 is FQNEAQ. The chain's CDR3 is CASSLGAFNEQFF. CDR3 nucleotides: TGTGCCAGCAGCTTAGGAGCCTTCAATGAGCAGTTCTTC.

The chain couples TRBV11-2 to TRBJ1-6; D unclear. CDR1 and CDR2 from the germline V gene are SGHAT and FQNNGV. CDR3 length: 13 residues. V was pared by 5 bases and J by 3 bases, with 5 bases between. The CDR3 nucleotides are TGTGCCAGCAGCCGGGGCTATAATTCACCCCTCCACTTT. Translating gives CASSRGYNSPLHF.

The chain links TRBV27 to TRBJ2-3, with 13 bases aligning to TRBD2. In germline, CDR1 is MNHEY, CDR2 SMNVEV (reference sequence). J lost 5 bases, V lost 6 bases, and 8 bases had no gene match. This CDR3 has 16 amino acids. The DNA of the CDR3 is TGTGCCAGCAGACCCACTAGCGGGGGGGCCTTAGATACGCAGTATTTT. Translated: CASRPTSGGALDTQYF.

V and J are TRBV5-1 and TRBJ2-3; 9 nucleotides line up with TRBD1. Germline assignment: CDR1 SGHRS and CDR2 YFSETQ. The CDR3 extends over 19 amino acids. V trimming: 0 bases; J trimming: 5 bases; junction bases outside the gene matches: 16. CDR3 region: CASSLATLQTGGMGDTQYF. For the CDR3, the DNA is TGCGCCAGCAGCTTGGCTACCCTTCAGACAGGGGGAATGGGAGATACGCAGTATTTT.

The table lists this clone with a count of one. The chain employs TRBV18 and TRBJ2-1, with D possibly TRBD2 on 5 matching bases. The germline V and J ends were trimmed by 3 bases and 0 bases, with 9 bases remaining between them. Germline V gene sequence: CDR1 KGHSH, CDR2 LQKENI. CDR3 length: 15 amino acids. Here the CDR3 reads CASSPTGSSYNEQFF. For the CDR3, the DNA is TGTGCCAGCTCACCGACGGGGAGCTCCTACAATGAGCAGTTCTTC.

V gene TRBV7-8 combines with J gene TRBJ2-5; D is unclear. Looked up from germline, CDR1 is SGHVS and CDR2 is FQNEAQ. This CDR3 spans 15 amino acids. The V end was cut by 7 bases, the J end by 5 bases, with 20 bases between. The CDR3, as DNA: TGTGCCAGCACTACGGATGGGCTGTTCGGTGAGACCCAGTACTTC. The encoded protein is CASTTDGLFGETQYF.

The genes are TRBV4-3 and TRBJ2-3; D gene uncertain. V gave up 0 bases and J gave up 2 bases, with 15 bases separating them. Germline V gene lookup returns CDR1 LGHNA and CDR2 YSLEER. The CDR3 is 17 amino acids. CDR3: CASSQESHISDTDTQYF. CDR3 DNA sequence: TGCGCCAGCAGCCAAGAGTCTCACATATCCGACACAGATACGCAGTATTTT.

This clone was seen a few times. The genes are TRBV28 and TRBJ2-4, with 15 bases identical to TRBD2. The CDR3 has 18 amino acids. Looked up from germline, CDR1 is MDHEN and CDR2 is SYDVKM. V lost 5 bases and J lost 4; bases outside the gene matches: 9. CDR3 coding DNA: TGTGCCAGCAGTGCCCAGGGACTAGCGGGGGGACGGAAAAACATTCAGTACTTC. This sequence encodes CASSAQGLAGGRKNIQYF.

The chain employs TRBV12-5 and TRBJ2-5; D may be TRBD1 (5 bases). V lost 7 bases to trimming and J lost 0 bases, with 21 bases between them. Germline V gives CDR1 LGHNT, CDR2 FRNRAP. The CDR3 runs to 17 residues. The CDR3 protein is CASDNPRGPTDQETQYF. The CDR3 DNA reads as TGTGCTAGTGACAACCCCCGAGGACCGACAGACCAAGAGACCCAGTACTTC. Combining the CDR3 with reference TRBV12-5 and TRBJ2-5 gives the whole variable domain DARVTQTPRHKVTEMGQEVTMRCQPILGHNTVFWYRQTMMQGLELLAYFRNRAPLDDSGMPKDRFSAEMPDATLATLKIQPSEPRDSAVYFCASDNPRGPTDQETQYFGPGTRLLVL.

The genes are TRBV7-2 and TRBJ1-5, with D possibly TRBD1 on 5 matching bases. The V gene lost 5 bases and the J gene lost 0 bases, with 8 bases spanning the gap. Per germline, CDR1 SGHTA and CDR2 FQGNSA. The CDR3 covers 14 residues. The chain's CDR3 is CASSQGPSNQPQHF. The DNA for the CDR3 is TGTGCCAGCAGCCAGGGTCCTAGCAATCAGCCCCAGCATTTT.

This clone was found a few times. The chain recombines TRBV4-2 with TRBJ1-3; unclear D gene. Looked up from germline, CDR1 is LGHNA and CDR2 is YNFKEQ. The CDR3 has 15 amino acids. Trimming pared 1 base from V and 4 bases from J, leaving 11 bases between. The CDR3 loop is CASSQALSGGNTIYF. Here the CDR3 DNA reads TGTGCCAGCAGCCAAGCTCTCTCCGGGGGAAACACCATATATTTT.

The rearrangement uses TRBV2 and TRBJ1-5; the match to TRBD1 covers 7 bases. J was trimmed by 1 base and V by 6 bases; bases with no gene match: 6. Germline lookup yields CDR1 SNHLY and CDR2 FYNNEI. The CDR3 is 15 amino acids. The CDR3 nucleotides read TGTGCCAGCAGGGGACAGTCCCTAAGCAATCAGCCCCAGCATTTT. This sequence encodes CASRGQSLSNQPQHF.

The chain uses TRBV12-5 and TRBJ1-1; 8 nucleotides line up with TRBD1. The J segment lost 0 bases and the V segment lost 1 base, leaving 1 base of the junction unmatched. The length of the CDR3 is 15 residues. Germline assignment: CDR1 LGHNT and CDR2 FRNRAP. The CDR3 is CASGLGTGMNTEAFF. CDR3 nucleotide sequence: TGTGCTAGTGGTTTGGGGACAGGGATGAACACTGAAGCTTTCTTT.

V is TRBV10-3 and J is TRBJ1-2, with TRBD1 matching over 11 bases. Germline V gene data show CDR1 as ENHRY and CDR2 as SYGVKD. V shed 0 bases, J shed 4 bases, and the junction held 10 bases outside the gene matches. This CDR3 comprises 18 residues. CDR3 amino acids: CAISESPGTGGPPYGYTF. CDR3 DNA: TGTGCCATCAGTGAGTCACCCGGGACAGGGGGACCGCCCTATGGCTACACCTTC.

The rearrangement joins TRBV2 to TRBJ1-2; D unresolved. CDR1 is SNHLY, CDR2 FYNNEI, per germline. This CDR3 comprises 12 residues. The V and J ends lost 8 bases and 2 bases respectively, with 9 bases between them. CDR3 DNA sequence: TGTGCCAGCTCCTATATCAACTATGGCTACACCTTC. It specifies CASSYINYGYTF.

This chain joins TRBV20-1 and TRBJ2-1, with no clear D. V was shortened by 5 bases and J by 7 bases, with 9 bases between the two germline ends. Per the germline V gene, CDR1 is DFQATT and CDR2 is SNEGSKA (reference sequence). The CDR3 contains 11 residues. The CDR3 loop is CSAWANNEQFF. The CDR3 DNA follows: TGCAGTGCTTGGGCCAATAATGAGCAGTTCTTC.

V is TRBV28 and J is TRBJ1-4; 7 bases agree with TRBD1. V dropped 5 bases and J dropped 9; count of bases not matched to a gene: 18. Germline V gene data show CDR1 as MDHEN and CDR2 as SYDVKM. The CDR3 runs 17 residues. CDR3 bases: TGTGCCAGCAGTGTCCTACTATCGACAGGGTGGGGGAAAAAACTGTTTTTT. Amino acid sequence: CASSVLLSTGWGKKLFF.

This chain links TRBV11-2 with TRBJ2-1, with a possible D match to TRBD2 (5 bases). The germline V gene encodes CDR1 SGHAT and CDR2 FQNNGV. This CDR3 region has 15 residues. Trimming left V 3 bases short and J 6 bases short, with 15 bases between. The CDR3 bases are TGTGCCAGCAGCTTCGGGGAGAGGGTTGGCAATGAGCAGTTCTTC. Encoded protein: CASSFGERVGNEQFF.

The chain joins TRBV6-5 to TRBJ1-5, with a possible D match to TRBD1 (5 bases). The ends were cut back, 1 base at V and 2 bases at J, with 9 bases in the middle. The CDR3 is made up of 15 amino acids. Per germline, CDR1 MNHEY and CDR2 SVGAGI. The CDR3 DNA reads TGTGCCAGCAGTTACTACCCGACAGGCAATCAGCCCCAGCATTTT. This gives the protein CASSYYPTGNQPQHF.

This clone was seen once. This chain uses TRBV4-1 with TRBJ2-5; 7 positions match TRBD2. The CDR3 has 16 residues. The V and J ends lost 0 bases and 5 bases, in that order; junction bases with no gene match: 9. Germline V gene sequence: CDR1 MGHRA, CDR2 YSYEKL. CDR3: CASSQEGLPLLETQYF. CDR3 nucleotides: TGCGCCAGCAGCCAAGAGGGACTACCTTTGTTGGAGACCCAGTACTTC.